The entry that follows covers one T cell receptor (beta chain) sequence. Its antigen is still unknown. This may be a read error: a much more frequent sequence differs by one nucleotide. Semi-nested PCR with Nested Universal Primer A followed constant-region reverse priming of full-length variable regions. MiXCR, applied by TCRdb to the 5' RACE reads, yields one record per CDR3 protein. The sample shows about 32,000 distinct CDR3 sequences, 25% to 30% of them seen only once. The CDR3 is made up of 13 amino acids. Looked up from germline, CDR1 is MNHEY and CDR2 is SVGAGI. Study findings and constraints: Tumor-infiltrating Treg TCR alpha and beta sequences overlapped most with tumor naive CD4+ T cells, then blood naive.

Cells sorted as Tregs were CD4+, CD25+ and CD127-/low. This TCR derives from a female donor with breast cancer. The chain has TRBV6-5 and TRBJ2-3, with unresolved D. Input material: tumor-infiltrating Tregs sorted from the breast tumor. The CDR3: CVSSYGNTDTQYF. The CDR3 DNA follows: TGTGTCAGCAGTTACGGAAACACAGATACGCAGTATTTT.